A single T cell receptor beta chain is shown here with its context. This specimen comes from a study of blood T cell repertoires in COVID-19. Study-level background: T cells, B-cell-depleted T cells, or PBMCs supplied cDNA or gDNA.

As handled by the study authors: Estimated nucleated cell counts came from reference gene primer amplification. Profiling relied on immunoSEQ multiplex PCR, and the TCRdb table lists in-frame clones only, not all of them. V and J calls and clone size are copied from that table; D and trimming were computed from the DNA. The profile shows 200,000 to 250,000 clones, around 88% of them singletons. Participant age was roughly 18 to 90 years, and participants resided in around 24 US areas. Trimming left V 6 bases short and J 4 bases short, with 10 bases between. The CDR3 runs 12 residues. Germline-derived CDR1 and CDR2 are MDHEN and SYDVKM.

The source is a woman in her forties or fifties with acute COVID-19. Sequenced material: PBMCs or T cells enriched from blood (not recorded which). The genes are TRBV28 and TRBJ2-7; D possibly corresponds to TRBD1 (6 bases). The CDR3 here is CASSPGEYEQYF. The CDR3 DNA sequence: TGTGCCAGCAGCCCAGGGGAATACGAGCAGTACTTC.